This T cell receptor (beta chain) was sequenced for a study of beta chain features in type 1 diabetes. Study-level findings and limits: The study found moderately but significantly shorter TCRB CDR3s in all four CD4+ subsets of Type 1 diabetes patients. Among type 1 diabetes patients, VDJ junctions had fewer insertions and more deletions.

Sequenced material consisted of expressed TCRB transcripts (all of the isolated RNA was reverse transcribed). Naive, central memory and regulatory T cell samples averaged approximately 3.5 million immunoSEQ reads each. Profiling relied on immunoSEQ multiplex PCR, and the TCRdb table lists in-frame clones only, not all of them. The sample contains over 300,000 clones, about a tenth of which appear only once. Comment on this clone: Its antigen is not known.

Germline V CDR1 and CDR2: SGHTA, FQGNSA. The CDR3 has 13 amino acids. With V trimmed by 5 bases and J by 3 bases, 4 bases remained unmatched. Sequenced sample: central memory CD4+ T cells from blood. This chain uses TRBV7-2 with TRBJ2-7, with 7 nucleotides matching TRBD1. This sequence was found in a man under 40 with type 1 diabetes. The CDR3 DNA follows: TGTGCCAGCAGCGTCGGGACAGTCTACGAGCAGTACTTC. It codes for CASSVGTVYEQYF.